These 25 T cell receptor beta chains share one sample of origin, sequenced in a study of siplizumab effects on memory and regulatory T cells (dated by TCRdb to the late 2010s). The method behind the library was the immunoSEQ multiplex PCR assay. TCRdb took this table from immuneACCESS and kept in-frame rearrangements with V and J called. Such tables lack part of the clones; where checked against another copy, unresolved V genes explain under half of the gap, and the rest is unexplained. Recorded for this sample are tens of thousands of clones; over 85% of them occurred a single time. Clones ranked in the top ten supply 6.5% of the sample. The sequencing input was CD8+ T cells sorted from blood. The receptors were sampled from a human donor in good health.

CDR3 loop: CSATTGYGYTF. CDR3 sequence (DNA): TGCAGTGCTACTACAGGGTATGGCTACACCTTC. V usage is TRBV20-1 and J usage is TRBJ1-2, with TRBD1 as a possible D gene (6 bases). Trimming left V 4 bases short and J 5 bases short, with 8 bases between. Germline-derived CDR1 and CDR2 are DFQATT and SNEGSKA (reference sequence). The CDR3 has 11 amino acids.

J is TRBJ2-3 and V is TRBV30, with 7 bases identical to TRBD2. CDR3 length: 14 residues. Germline V gives CDR1 GTSNPN, CDR2 SVGIG (reference sequence). V lost 8 bases and J lost 0; bases outside the gene matches: 8. The CDR3 DNA follows: TGTGCCGGGCAAGCGGGAATGAGCACAGATACGCAGTATTTT. It yields the protein CAGQAGMSTDTQYF.

The chain has TRBV27 and TRBJ2-1; D tentatively reads TRBD1 or TRBD2 (6 bases each). The length of the CDR3 is 14 residues. Trimming left V 5 bases short and J 1 base short, with 9 bases between. Germline CDR1 and CDR2: MNHEY and SMNVEV (reference sequence). The CDR3 loop is CASSQGGSYNEQFF. DNA of the CDR3: TGTGCCAGCAGTCAAGGGGGGTCCTACAATGAGCAGTTCTTC.

The J gene is TRBJ2-5, the V gene TRBV5-4; TRBD2 agrees at 8 bases. CDR1 is SGHNT and CDR2 is YYREEE in the germline V gene (reference sequence). The V and J ends lost 5 bases and 2 bases, in that order; junction bases with no gene match: 8. The CDR3 runs 15 residues. The CDR3 sequence is CASRGWREVQETQYF. Written as DNA, the CDR3 is TGTGCCAGCAGGGGGTGGCGGGAGGTTCAAGAGACCCAGTACTTC.

The chain uses TRBV30 and TRBJ1-5, with D possibly matching TRBD1 (5 bases). Germline V gene sequence: CDR1 GTSNPN, CDR2 SVGIG (reference sequence). Trimming left V 2 bases short and J 2 bases short, with 16 bases between. The CDR3 totals 16 residues. Here the CDR3 reads CAWSLGPGFGNQPQHF. The CDR3, as DNA: TGTGCCTGGAGTTTGGGACCGGGCTTTGGCAATCAGCCCCAGCATTTT.

The gene calls are TRBV11-3 and TRBJ2-2, with D unresolved. Germline V gives CDR1 SGHNT, CDR2 YENEEA. This CDR3 is built from 13 residues. The V end was cut by 7 bases, the J end by 2 bases, with 8 bases between. In nucleotides, the CDR3 is TGTGCCAGCAATGGATACAACACCGGGGAGCTGTTTTTT. This translates into CASNGYNTGELFF.

The chain couples TRBV7-2 to TRBJ2-7, with D maybe TRBD2 (6 bases). Germline V gene sequence: CDR1 SGHTA, CDR2 FQGNSA. There are 14 residues in the CDR3. Trimming removed 4 bases at V and 0 bases at J, with 10 bases between. The CDR3 DNA reads TGTGCCAGCAGCTCGTTCGGGAGCTCCTACGAGCAGTACTTC. It translates to CASSSFGSSYEQYF.

This rearrangement joins TRBV19 to TRBJ2-5; tentatively, D is TRBD1 (6 bases). The CDR3 has 13 residues. V lost 10 bases to trimming and J lost 2 bases, with 14 bases between them. The germline V gene has CDR1 LNHDA and CDR2 SQIVND (reference sequence). CDR3 sequence reads: CATSDRGQETQYF. CDR3 sequence (DNA): TGTGCCACCTCGGACAGAGGACAAGAGACCCAGTACTTC.

This chain connects TRBV27 to TRBJ2-1; 7 bases agree with TRBD2. The CDR3 is made up of 16 amino acids. The germline gives CDR1 MNHEY, CDR2 SMNVEV (reference sequence). V lost 3 bases, J lost 3 bases, and 8 bases stayed unmatched. CDR3 in DNA: TGTGCCAGCAGTTTGAGTGCGGGGGTAGTCTACAATGAGCAGTTCTTC. Encoded protein: CASSLSAGVVYNEQFF.

The chain carries TRBV7-9 and TRBJ2-3; 11 bases align to TRBD1. J gave up 6 bases and V 5 bases, and 4 bases lay outside the gene matches. Germline CDR1 reads SEHNR; CDR2 reads FQNEAQ (reference sequence). The CDR3 spans 14 residues. The CDR3 sequence is CASSARTGGDTQYF. The CDR3 nucleotides are TGTGCCAGCAGCGCCCGGACAGGGGGCGATACGCAGTATTTT.

The rearrangement uses TRBV27 and TRBJ1-2; D may be TRBD1 (6 bases). The length of the CDR3 is 13 residues. CDR1 MNHEY and CDR2 SMNVEV come from the germline V gene (reference sequence). Between the trimmed V and J ends, which lost 4 bases and 4 bases, there was a span of 10 bases. The CDR3 loop is CASSYGQFYGYTF. The CDR3 DNA reads TGTGCCAGCAGTTACGGACAGTTCTATGGCTACACCTTC.

V usage is TRBV7-9 and J usage is TRBJ2-2; 8 bases map to TRBD1. Germline trimming cut 5 bases from V and 4 bases from J; bases unmatched to any gene: 9. Germline V CDR1 and CDR2: SEHNR, FQNEAQ (reference sequence). The CDR3 extends over 16 amino acids. The CDR3 loop reads CASSQAGQGPTGELFF. The CDR3, as DNA: TGTGCCAGCAGCCAGGCAGGACAGGGACCCACCGGGGAGCTGTTTTTT.

This chain joins TRBV11-3 and TRBJ2-1; weak D call: TRBD2 (6 bases). V gave up 5 bases and J gave up 0 bases, with 14 bases separating them. The CDR3 spans 16 residues. Per germline, CDR1 SGHNT and CDR2 YENEEA. This CDR3 reads CASSPRAGLSYNEQFF. The CDR3 region has the DNA TGTGCCAGCAGCCCTAGAGCGGGCCTCTCCTACAATGAGCAGTTCTTC.

The CDR3 DNA is TGTGCCAGCAGCTTAGAGGGCAGGGTGAACACTGAAGCTTTCTTT. Protein sequence: CASSLEGRVNTEAFF. This chain joins TRBV7-6 and TRBJ1-1; maybe TRBD1 (5 bases). The V end was cut by 1 base, the J end by 0 bases, with 9 bases between. The CDR3 runs 15 residues. The germline V gene has CDR1 SGHVS and CDR2 FNYEAQ.

This chain joins TRBV4-1 and TRBJ1-3; no clear D. The V and J ends lost 6 bases and 4 bases respectively, with 1 base between them. The CDR3 consists of 10 residues. CDR1 and CDR2 from the germline V gene are MGHRA and YSYEKL. CDR3 sequence reads: CASRGNTIYF. CDR3 DNA sequence: TGCGCCAGCAGGGGAAACACCATATATTTT.

Only a few counts were recorded for this clone. V gene TRBV11-2 combines with J gene TRBJ1-1; no reliable D call. The germline CDR1 and CDR2 sequences are SGHAT and FQNNGV. This CDR3 comprises 17 residues. Trimming took 0 bases from V and 5 from J, leaving 19 bases between them. This CDR3 is CASSLDGVTSGGTEAFF. Here the CDR3 DNA reads TGTGCCAGCAGCTTAGACGGAGTAACCAGCGGAGGGACTGAAGCTTTCTTT.

The chain joins TRBV30 to TRBJ1-1, with 7 bases matching TRBD1. The germline gives CDR1 GTSNPN, CDR2 SVGIG (reference sequence). V shed 5 bases and J 4 bases; nucleotides not matched to a gene: 7. The CDR3 is 13 residues long. CDR3 in amino acids: CAWEQGQTTEAFF. CDR3 nucleotides: TGTGCCTGGGAACAGGGACAGACCACTGAAGCTTTCTTT. The complete variable domain, with remaining parts taken from reference TRBV30 and TRBJ1-1, reads SQTIHQWPATLVQPVGSPLSLECTVEGTSNPNLYWYRQAAGRGLQLLFYSVGIGQISSEVPQNLSASRPQDRQFILSSKKLLLSDSGFYLCAWEQGQTTEAFFGQGTRLTVV.

The rearrangement links TRBV14 to TRBJ1-2; D not resolved. Germline V CDR1 and CDR2: SGHDN, FVKESK. The V end was cut by 4 bases, the J end by 4 bases, with 7 bases between. The CDR3 is 12 amino acids. The CDR3 is CASSPNSYGYTF. As DNA, the CDR3 is TGTGCCAGCAGCCCAAATTCCTATGGCTACACCTTC.

This chain joins TRBV9 and TRBJ2-2; TRBD2 aligns across 8 bases. Germline V CDR1 and CDR2: SGDLS, YYNGEE. The CDR3 runs 16 residues. V lost 4 bases, J lost 4 bases, and 9 bases stayed unmatched. CDR3 residues: CASSLPRGGGTGELFF. Here the CDR3 DNA reads TGTGCCAGCAGCCTCCCTCGGGGGGGCGGCACCGGGGAGCTGTTTTTT.

There are a few counts of this clone. V is TRBV9 and J is TRBJ1-1; a weak D match, TRBD1 (5 bases). CDR1 and CDR2 (germline): SGDLS, YYNGEE. Trimming took off 4 bases at V and 1 base at J, with 11 bases between the two ends. This CDR3 is built from 14 residues. CDR3 sequence: CASSPRGQNTEAFF. The CDR3 DNA follows: TGTGCCAGCAGCCCCCGAGGACAGAACACTGAAGCTTTCTTT.

The chain links TRBV9 to TRBJ1-2; no firm D call. Looked up from germline, CDR1 is SGDLS and CDR2 is YYNGEE. This CDR3 region has 16 residues. V gave up 1 base and J gave up 3 bases, with 16 bases separating them. The CDR3 nucleotides read TGTGCCAGCAGCGTACTCCCGGGGTCGGCAGACTATGGCTACACCTTC. This translates into CASSVLPGSADYGYTF.

This rearrangement joins TRBV13 to TRBJ2-1; 10 bases agree with TRBD2. This CDR3 is built from 15 residues. The germline CDR1 and CDR2 sequences are PRHDT and FYEKMQ (reference sequence). With V trimmed by 5 bases and J by 8 bases, 9 bases remained unmatched. The CDR3 nucleotides are TGTGCCAGCAGCATGGAGCGGGGGGGCCATTATGAGCAGTTCTTC. It is translated as CASSMERGGHYEQFF.

The CDR3 region is CASSISGKETQYF. The CDR3, as DNA: TGTGCCAGCAGCATTAGCGGGAAGGAGACCCAGTACTTC. The V and J genes are TRBV7-6 and TRBJ2-5, with 8 bases matching TRBD2. V gave up 5 bases and J gave up 5 bases; unmatched junction bases: 4. Germline CDR1 reads SGHVS; CDR2 reads FNYEAQ. The CDR3 covers 13 residues.

Here the CDR3 DNA reads TGTGCCAGCAGTGAGCCTTACGCCGGGGAGCTGTTTTTT. Translated: CASSEPYAGELFF. The chain has TRBV6-1 and TRBJ2-2; the D is unclear. V was trimmed by 3 bases and J by 6 bases, leaving 8 bases between them. The CDR3 length is 13 residues. Germline assignment: CDR1 MNHNS and CDR2 SASEGT.

This clone was recorded a few times. J is TRBJ1-2 and V is TRBV9, with unresolved D. Trimming removed 4 bases from V and 6 bases from J, with 19 bases in between. This CDR3 is 15 amino acids long. CDR1 SGDLS and CDR2 YYNGEE come from the germline V gene. CDR3 in DNA: TGTGCCAGCAGCCCACCCGATCCAGAGTGGAATGGCTACACCTTC. Protein: CASSPPDPEWNGYTF.